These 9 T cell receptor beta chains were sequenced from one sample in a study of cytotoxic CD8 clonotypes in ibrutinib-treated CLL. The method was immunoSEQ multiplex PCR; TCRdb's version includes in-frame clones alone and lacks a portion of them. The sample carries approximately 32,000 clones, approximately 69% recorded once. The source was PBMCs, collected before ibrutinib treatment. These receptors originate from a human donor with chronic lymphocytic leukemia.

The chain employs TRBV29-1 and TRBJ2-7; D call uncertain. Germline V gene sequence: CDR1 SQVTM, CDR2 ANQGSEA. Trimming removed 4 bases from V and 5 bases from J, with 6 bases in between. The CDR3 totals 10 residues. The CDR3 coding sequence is TGCAGCGTTGGGGGAAACGAGCAGTACTTC. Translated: CSVGGNEQYF.

CDR3 in amino acids: CASSLWGQGLQPQHF. The CDR3 DNA is TGTGCCAGCAGTTTATGGGGACAGGGTTTGCAGCCCCAGCATTTT. The V gene is TRBV27, the J gene TRBJ1-5, with 9 bases fitting TRBD1. The length of the CDR3 is 15 residues. J gave up 7 bases and V 1 base, and 5 bases lay outside the gene matches. Per the germline V gene, CDR1 is MNHEY and CDR2 is SMNVEV (reference sequence).

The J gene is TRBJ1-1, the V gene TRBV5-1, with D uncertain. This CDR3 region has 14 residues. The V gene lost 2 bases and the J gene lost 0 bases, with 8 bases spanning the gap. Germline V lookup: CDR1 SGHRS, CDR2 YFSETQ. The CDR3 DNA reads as TGCGCCAGCAGCTTAGCAAGAATGAACACTGAAGCTTTCTTT. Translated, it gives CASSLARMNTEAFF.

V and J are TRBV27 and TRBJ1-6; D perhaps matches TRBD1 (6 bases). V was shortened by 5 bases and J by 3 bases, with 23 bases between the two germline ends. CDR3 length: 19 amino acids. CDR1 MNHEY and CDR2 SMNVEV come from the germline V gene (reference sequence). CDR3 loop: CASSPRVGWGQYYNSPLHF. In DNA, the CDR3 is TGTGCCAGCAGTCCAAGGGTGGGGTGGGGGCAGTACTATAATTCACCCCTCCACTTT.

In nucleotides, the CDR3 is TGTGCCAGCAGCTTTAGCGGGGGGGGCTACGAGCAGTACTTC. Its protein is CASSFSGGGYEQYF. This chain uses TRBV7-2 with TRBJ2-7; 11 bases map to TRBD2. V shed 3 bases, J shed 3 bases, and the junction held 1 base outside the gene matches. Per the germline V gene, CDR1 is SGHTA and CDR2 is FQGNSA. The CDR3 has 14 residues.

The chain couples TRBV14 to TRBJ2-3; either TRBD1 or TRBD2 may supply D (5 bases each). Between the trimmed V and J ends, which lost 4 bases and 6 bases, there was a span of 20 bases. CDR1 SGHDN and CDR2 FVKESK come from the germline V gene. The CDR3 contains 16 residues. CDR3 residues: CASSPASSRGRDTQYF. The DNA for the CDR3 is TGTGCCAGCAGCCCTGCAAGTAGTCGGGGCAGGGATACGCAGTATTTT.

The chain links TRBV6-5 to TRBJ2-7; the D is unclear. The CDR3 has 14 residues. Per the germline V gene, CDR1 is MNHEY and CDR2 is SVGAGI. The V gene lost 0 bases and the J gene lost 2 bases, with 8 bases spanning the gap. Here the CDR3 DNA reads TGTGCCAGCAGTTACTCGATCGGAGCCTACGAGCAGTACTTC. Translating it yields CASSYSIGAYEQYF.

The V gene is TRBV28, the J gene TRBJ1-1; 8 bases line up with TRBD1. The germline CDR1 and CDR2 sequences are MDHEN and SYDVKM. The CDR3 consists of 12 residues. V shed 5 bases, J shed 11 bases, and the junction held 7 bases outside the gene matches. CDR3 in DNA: TGTGCCAGCAGTAGGACAGGGACACGGGCTTTCTTT. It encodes CASSRTGTRAFF.

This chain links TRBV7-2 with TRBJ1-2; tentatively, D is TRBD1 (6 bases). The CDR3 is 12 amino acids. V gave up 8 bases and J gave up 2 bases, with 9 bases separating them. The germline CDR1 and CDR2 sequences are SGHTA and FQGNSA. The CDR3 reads CASLGQNYGYTF. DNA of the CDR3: TGTGCCAGCCTTGGACAGAACTATGGCTACACCTTC.